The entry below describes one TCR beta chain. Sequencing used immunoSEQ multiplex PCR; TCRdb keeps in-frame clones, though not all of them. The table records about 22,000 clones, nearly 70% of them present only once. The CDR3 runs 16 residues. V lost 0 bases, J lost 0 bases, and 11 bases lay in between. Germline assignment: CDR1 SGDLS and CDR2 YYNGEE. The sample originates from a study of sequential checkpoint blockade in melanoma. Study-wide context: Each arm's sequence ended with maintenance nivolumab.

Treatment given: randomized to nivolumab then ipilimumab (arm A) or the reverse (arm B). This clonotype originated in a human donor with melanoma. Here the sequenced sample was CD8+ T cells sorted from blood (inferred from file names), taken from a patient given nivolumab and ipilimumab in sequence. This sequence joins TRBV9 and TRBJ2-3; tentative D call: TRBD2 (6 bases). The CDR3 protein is CASSVEAGSSTDTQYF. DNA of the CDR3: TGTGCCAGCAGCGTAGAGGCGGGGTCGAGCACAGATACGCAGTATTTT.